The present T cell receptor (beta chain) was sequenced within a study of OX40 agonist ivuxolimab in advanced cancers. Study-wide context: Hepatocellular carcinoma, melanoma, renal cell or head and neck cancer was diagnosed in the dose-escalation patients.

Produced via immunoSEQ multiplex PCR; TCRdb's table is partial and in-frame only. Of around 70,000 clones detected, roughly 85% appear once; the ten largest clones hold around 9.9%. The CDR3 runs to 15 residues. The ends lost 2 bases at V and 5 bases at J; junction bases unmatched: 9. CDR1 and CDR2 from the germline V gene are SGHDT and YYEEEE. Samples were taken at baseline and on day 1 of cycles 4 and 7. The chain uses TRBV5-6 and TRBJ2-5, with 7 bases aligning to TRBD2. The sequence derives from an adult with an advanced solid tumor such as melanoma, head and neck, liver or kidney cancer. This specimen was CD4+ or CD8+ T cells sorted from blood, taken in a trial of the OX40 agonist ivuxolimab. Here the CDR3 reads CASSFSVGGWETQYF. The CDR3 DNA reads as TGTGCCAGCAGCTTTTCAGTCGGGGGGTGGGAGACCCAGTACTTC.